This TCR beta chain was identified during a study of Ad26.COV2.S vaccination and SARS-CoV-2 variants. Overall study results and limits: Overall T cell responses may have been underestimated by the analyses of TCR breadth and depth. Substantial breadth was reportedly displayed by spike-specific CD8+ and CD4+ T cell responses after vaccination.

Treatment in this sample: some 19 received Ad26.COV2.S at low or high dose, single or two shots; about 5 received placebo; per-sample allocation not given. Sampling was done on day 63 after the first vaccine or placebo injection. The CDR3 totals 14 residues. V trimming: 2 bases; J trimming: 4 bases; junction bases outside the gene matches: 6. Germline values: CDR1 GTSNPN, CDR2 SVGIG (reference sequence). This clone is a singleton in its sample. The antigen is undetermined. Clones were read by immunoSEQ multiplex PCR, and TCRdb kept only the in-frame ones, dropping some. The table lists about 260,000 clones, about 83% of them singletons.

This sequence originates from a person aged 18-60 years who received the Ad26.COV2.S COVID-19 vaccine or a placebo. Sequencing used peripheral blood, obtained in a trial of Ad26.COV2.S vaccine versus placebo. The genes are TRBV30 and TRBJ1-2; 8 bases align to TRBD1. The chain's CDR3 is CAWSTQTGAYGYTF. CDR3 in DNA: TGTGCCTGGAGTACTCAGACAGGGGCCTATGGCTACACCTTC.